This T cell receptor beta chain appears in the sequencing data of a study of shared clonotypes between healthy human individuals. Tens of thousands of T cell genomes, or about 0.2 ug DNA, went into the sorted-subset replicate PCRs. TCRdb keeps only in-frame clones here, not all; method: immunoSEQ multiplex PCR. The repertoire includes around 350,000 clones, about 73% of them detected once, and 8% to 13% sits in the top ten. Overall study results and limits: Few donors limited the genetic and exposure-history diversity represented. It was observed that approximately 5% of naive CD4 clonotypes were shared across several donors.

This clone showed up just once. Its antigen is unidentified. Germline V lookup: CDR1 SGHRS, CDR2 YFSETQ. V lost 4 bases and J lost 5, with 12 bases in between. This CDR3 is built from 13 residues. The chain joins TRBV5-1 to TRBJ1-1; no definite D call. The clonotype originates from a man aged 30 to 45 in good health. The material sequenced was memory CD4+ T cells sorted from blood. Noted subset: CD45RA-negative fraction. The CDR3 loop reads CASSRTRGTEAFF. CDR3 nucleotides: TGCGCCAGCAGCAGGACCCGTGGGACTGAAGCTTTCTTT.